This T cell receptor (beta chain) came from a study of blood T cell repertoires in COVID-19. Study as a whole: The United States, Italy and Spain supplied acute and convalescent COVID-19 samples.

The CDR3 consists of 14 residues. V trimming: 4 bases; J trimming: 3 bases; junction bases outside the gene matches: 5. Germline CDR1 is SGHVS and CDR2 is FNYEAQ. Assay: immunoSEQ multiplex PCR; the TCRdb copy retains only in-frame clones and omits some. The table has approximately 89,000 clones, more than 60% seen once. The sequence came from an older man with acute or convalescent COVID-19. The chain combines TRBV7-6 with TRBJ2-5, with 7 bases aligning to TRBD1. Sequencing was done on a sample of peripheral blood. This CDR3 reads CASSSLTGEETQYF. In nucleotides, the CDR3 is TGTGCCAGCAGCTCCCTAACAGGGGAAGAGACCCAGTACTTC.